One sample yielded the 10 T cell receptor beta chains listed below, sequenced in a study of blood T cell repertoires in COVID-19. Measured with immunoSEQ multiplex PCR; TCRdb has only the in-frame clones, and not every one. Of hundreds of thousands of clones listed, 87% are singletons. Sequencing used peripheral blood. The origin of the receptors is a man in his 60s who had recovered from COVID-19.

The rearrangement uses TRBV12-5 and TRBJ2-5; TRBD1 matches 8 bases. Trimming cost V 6 bases and J 5 bases; bases outside gene matches: 11. CDR1 and CDR2 (germline): LGHNT, FRNRAP. The CDR3 covers 15 residues. CDR3 residues: CASGEEGRGPETQYF. The CDR3 nucleotides are TGTGCTAGTGGCGAAGAGGGCAGGGGGCCCGAGACCCAGTACTTC.

The chain carries TRBV2 and TRBJ1-4; D ambiguous. CDR3 length: 15 residues. V was cut by 8 bases and J by 7 bases, with 20 bases left in between. Germline CDR1 is SNHLY and CDR2 is FYNNEI. The chain's CDR3 is CASRRRGSIGEKLFF. In nucleotides, the CDR3 is TGTGCCAGCCGCCGGCGGGGTTCCATTGGTGAAAAACTGTTTTTT.

This clone was observed a few times. The chain carries TRBV4-1 and TRBJ2-3; 7 bases align to TRBD1. After removal of 5 bases from V and 6 bases from J, the junction contained 5 bases not matched to a gene. The germline gives CDR1 MGHRA, CDR2 YSYEKL. The CDR3 has 13 residues. The CDR3 DNA follows: TGCGCCAGCAGCACCCAGGGGGTGGATACGCAGTATTTT. Encoded protein: CASSTQGVDTQYF.

The table lists this clone with a count of one. This chain uses TRBV3-1 (or the pseudogene TRBV3-2) with TRBJ2-2; 7 bases map to TRBD1. The CDR3 contains 14 residues. CDR1 and CDR2 (germline): LGHDT, YNNKEL (reference sequence). V gave up 2 bases and J gave up 4 bases; unmatched junction bases: 1. DNA of the CDR3: TGTGCCAGCAGCCAATACAGGGGCACCGGGGAGCTGTTTTTT. Translated, it gives CASSQYRGTGELFF.

J is TRBJ1-6 and V is TRBV2; 7 bases agree with TRBD1. V lost 6 bases and J lost 8; bases outside the gene matches: 1. Germline V gives CDR1 SNHLY, CDR2 FYNNEI. This CDR3 has 12 residues. The CDR3 region has the DNA TGTGCCAGCAGGGGGACAGATTCACCCCTCCACTTT. This encodes CASRGTDSPLHF.

This rearrangement joins TRBV6-5 to TRBJ1-6; unclear D gene. Germline V CDR1 and CDR2: MNHEY, SVGAGI. V lost 0 bases and J 12 bases, leaving 6 bases between the germline ends. CDR3 length: 12 amino acids. The CDR3 loop reads CASSYSAEPLHF. The CDR3, as DNA: TGTGCCAGCAGTTACTCGGCAGAACCCCTCCACTTT.

This clone appeared once. The CDR3 DNA reads TGTGCCAGTAGTCTATGGGACAGGGGTAATGTTGGCTACACCTTC. Translating it yields CASSLWDRGNVGYTF. This chain connects TRBV19 to TRBJ1-2, with 10 positions matching TRBD1. The trim removed 5 bases at V and 7 bases at J, leaving 10 bases unmatched. Germline V gene sequence: CDR1 LNHDA, CDR2 SQIVND (reference sequence). This CDR3 is built from 15 residues. Supplemented by reference TRBV19 and TRBJ1-2, the full variable domain reads DGGITQSPKYLFRKEGQNVTLSCEQNLNHDAMYWYRQDPGQGLRLIYYSQIVNDFQKGDIAEGYSVSREKKESFPLTVTSAQKNPTAFYLCASSLWDRGNVGYTFGSGTRLTVV.

The chain has TRBV21-1 and TRBJ2-3; the table's D call, TRBD1, was not checked against the DNA. TRBV21-1 is assigned pseudogene status. The CDR3 is 9 residues long. In DNA, the CDR3 is TGTGCCAGCAGCTCAGTCAGGTATTTT. This sequence encodes CASSSVRYF.

The V gene is TRBV11-2, the J gene TRBJ2-6; 10 bases are a match to TRBD1. CDR1 SGHAT and CDR2 FQNNGV come from the germline V gene. V trimming: 1 base; J trimming: 1 base; junction bases outside the gene matches: 1. The CDR3 length is 17 residues. CDR3 sequence (DNA): TGTGCCAGCAGCTTAGGGGGACAGGGGTCTGGGGCCAACGTCCTGACTTTC. Translation gives CASSLGGQGSGANVLTF.

CDR3 coding DNA: TGTGCCAGCAGCCATTACAAGAGGGATGGCTACACCTTC. The encoded protein is CASSHYKRDGYTF. The chain has TRBV5-5 and TRBJ1-2; D not certain. Trimming cost V 4 bases and J 6 bases, with 13 bases left between them. Looked up from germline, CDR1 is SGHKS and CDR2 is YYEKEE (reference sequence). This CDR3 spans 13 amino acids.